Following are 7 T cell receptor beta chains from one sample sequenced in a study of T cells after yellow fever vaccination. One entry per CDR3 protein, called by TCRdb with MiXCR from the 5' RACE reads. This sample carries approximately 150,000 distinct CDR3 sequences, 7% to 10% of them seen once, and the ten largest clones take around 35%. The sequenced sample was CD8+ T cells sorted from PBMCs, obtained 45 days after the yellow fever booster vaccination. These receptor sequences come from a man in his late teens or twenties who received the YFV17D yellow fever vaccine.

This clonotype occurred a few times. The chain links TRBV21-1 to TRBJ2-7; TRBD2 is the table's D call, not checked against the DNA. TRBV21-1 is an annotated pseudogene. The CDR3 is 15 residues long. The CDR3 loop is CASSKKGSSPTRQYF. In DNA, the CDR3 is TGTGCCAGCAGCAAGAAGGGCAGTTCCCCTACGAGGCAGTACTTC.

This chain uses TRBV6-5 with TRBJ2-7; D uncertain. CDR1 and CDR2 from the germline V gene are MNHEY and SVGAGI. This CDR3 is 15 amino acids long. Trimming left V 6 bases short and J 2 bases short, with 17 bases between. The CDR3 DNA follows: TGTGCCAGCAGATTACGAGTCGGACGCCCCTACGAGCAGTACTTC. Translating it yields CASRLRVGRPYEQYF.

The chain has TRBV20-1 and TRBJ2-1, with D uncertain. V shed 6 bases and J shed 5 bases, with 14 bases lying between them. The CDR3 runs 13 residues. Germline values: CDR1 DFQATT, CDR2 SNEGSKA (reference sequence). In DNA form, the CDR3 reads TGCAGTGCCCGACCCTCAAGCCACAATGAGCAGTTCTTC. Protein sequence: CSARPSSHNEQFF.

The chain has TRBV6-2 or TRBV6-3 and TRBJ2-3, with D uncertain. CDR1 is MNHEY, CDR2 SVGEGT, per germline. The CDR3 loop spans 14 amino acids. The V gene lost 8 bases and the J gene lost 2 bases, with 14 bases spanning the gap. The CDR3 spells CASGATAYTDTQYF. The CDR3 coding sequence is TGTGCCAGCGGCGCAACGGCATACACAGATACGCAGTATTTT.

This clonotype turned up a few times. This chain uses TRBV6-5 with TRBJ2-3; TRBD1 might be the D (6 bases). V shed 1 base and J shed 1 base, with 12 bases lying between them. Germline assignment: CDR1 MNHEY and CDR2 SVGAGI. The CDR3 is 16 amino acids. The DNA of the CDR3 is TGTGCCAGCAGTTACTTTTCGGGACAACGCACAGATACGCAGTATTTT. Residues: CASSYFSGQRTDTQYF.

This clonotype appeared a few times. J is TRBJ1-4 and V is TRBV4-1; 7 positions agree with TRBD1. CDR3 length equals 15 residues. CDR1 is MGHRA, CDR2 YSYEKL, per germline. Trimming at V came to 4 bases and at J to 2 bases, leaving 4 bases not matched to a gene. In DNA, the CDR3 is TGCGCCAGCAGCCGCATGACAGGGACTAATGAAAAACTGTTTTTT. It specifies CASSRMTGTNEKLFF.

The sample holds a few counts of this clonotype. This rearrangement joins TRBV4-1 to TRBJ1-1; D not resolved. This CDR3 spans 13 amino acids. Trimming shortened V by 3 bases and J by 1 base, and 6 bases separated the two germline ends. Looked up from germline, CDR1 is MGHRA and CDR2 is YSYEKL. This chain's CDR3 is CASSHWENTEAFF. CDR3 DNA: TGCGCCAGCAGCCATTGGGAGAACACTGAAGCTTTCTTT.